A selection of T cell receptor beta chains follows, all from one sample in a study of beta chain bispecific antibodies for T cell cancers. TCRdb independently ran MiXCR on the 5' RACE reads; one entry per CDR3 protein. Of about 17,000 distinct CDR3 sequences listed, less than 2.5% are singletons. These receptors have no known antigen. The sequencing sample was made of healthy donor T cells cultured with leukemia cells. Source of these receptors: a human donor in good health. Some clones in this sample may be carry-over from other donors' samples. The CDR3 runs from the conserved cysteine through the conserved F or W. The order of the fields is J gene, D gene, clone size, V gene, CDR3 length, CDR3 protein, CDR3 DNA. D genes are given only for firm matches. Clone size, where shown, is once, few, many, or a class for clones that have expanded.

TRBJ2-5 TRBD2 many TRBV11-2 17 CASSGQGTSGGPGAQYF TGTGCCAGCAGCGGGCAGGGGACTAGCGGGGGGCCCGGAGCCCAGTACTTC
TRBJ2-5 TRBD2 many TRBV4-2 17 CASSLRGLAGGEETQYF TGTGCCAGCAGCCTAAGGGGGTTAGCGGGGGGCGAAGAGACCCAGTACTTC
TRBJ2-2 TRBD2 many TRBV6-5 14 CASSLGRGTGELFF TGTGCCAGCAGTCTCGGGAGGGGAACCGGGGAGCTGTTTTTT
TRBJ2-3 NA many TRBV27 15 CASSLGAGATDTQYF TGTGCCAGCAGTTTGGGTGCAGGGGCCACAGATACGCAGTATTTT
TRBJ2-7 NA many TRBV27 15 CASLNPTGFPLRQYF TGTGCCAGCCTGAATCCGACAGGCTTTCCTCTCAGGCAGTACTTC
TRBJ2-5 NA many TRBV12-3/TRBV12-4 15 CASSLTEFAVETQYF TGTGCCAGCAGTCTAACCGAGTTCGCCGTAGAGACCCAGTACTTC
TRBJ1-1 TRBD1 many TRBV5-1 15 CASSWTGAWDTEAFF TGCGCCAGCAGCTGGACAGGGGCGTGGGACACTGAAGCTTTCTTT
TRBJ2-7 NA many TRBV19 14 CASSIDTGSYEQYF TGTGCCAGTAGTATAGATACCGGCTCCTACGAGCAGTACTTC
TRBJ2-1 NA many TRBV7-9 15 CASSLVTGSYNEQFF TGTGCCAGCAGCTTAGTTACAGGGTCCTACAATGAGCAGTTCTTC
TRBJ2-3 TRBD1 many TRBV30 13 CAWRGDRRGTQYF TGTGCCTGGAGGGGGGACAGGAGGGGTACGCAGTATTTT
TRBJ2-1 NA many TRBV10-3 14 CAIRLPGGQGEQFF TGTGCCATCAGGCTCCCTGGGGGGCAGGGTGAGCAGTTCTTC
TRBJ1-1 NA many TRBV7-6 13 CASSRGENTEAFF TGTGCCAGCAGCCGGGGGGAAAACACTGAAGCTTTCTTT
TRBJ1-1 NA many TRBV28 14 CASSWRGGNTEAFF TGTGCCAGCAGTTGGAGGGGGGGTAACACTGAAGCTTTCTTT
TRBJ2-1 NA medium-sized TRBV28 15 CASSPGVFSYNEQFF TGTGCCAGCAGTCCCGGCGTCTTCTCCTACAATGAGCAGTTCTTC
TRBJ2-7 NA many TRBV28 15 CASSGGGQPLYEQYF TGTGCCAGCAGCGGCGGGGGACAGCCACTCTACGAGCAGTACTTC
TRBJ2-5 NA many TRBV12-3/TRBV12-4 12 CASSHWEETQYF TGTGCCAGCAGTCACTGGGAAGAGACCCAGTACTTC
TRBJ1-4 NA many TRBV20-1 16 CSAVDARKATNEKLFF TGCAGTGCGGTAGACGCAAGGAAAGCAACTAATGAAAAACTGTTTTTT
TRBJ2-1 TRBD1 many TRBV28 16 CASSTPAGQGYNEQFF TGTGCCAGCAGTACTCCAGCGGGACAGGGATACAATGAGCAGTTCTTC
TRBJ2-2 TRBD2 many TRBV5-1 16 CASSLTSGVNTGELFF TGCGCCAGCAGCTTAACTAGCGGGGTTAACACCGGGGAGCTGTTTTTT
TRBJ1-2 NA many TRBV5-1 13 CASSPRALYGYTF TGCGCCAGCAGCCCCAGGGCTCTGTATGGCTACACCTTC
TRBJ1-5 NA many TRBV7-9 17 CASSLGILGYSNQPQHF TGTGCCAGCAGCTTAGGTATCTTGGGGTATAGCAATCAGCCCCAGCATTTT
TRBJ2-1 NA medium-sized TRBV5-1 13 CASSLYSVLEQFF TGCGCCAGCAGCTTGTATTCAGTCCTTGAGCAGTTCTTC
TRBJ2-3 NA many TRBV5-1 14 CASSLETTTDTQYF TGCGCCAGCAGCTTAGAAACTACCACAGATACGCAGTATTTT
TRBJ2-5 NA NA TRBV2 14 CASRWDPREETQYF TGTGCCAGCAGATGGGACCCTCGAGAAGAGACCCAGTACTTC
TRBJ2-1 NA medium-sized TRBV6-5 11 CASSRNNEQFF TGTGCCAGCAGCAGAAACAATGAGCAGTTCTTC
TRBJ1-5 NA many TRBV2 14 CASSERRENQPQHF TGTGCCAGCAGTGAGCGCAGGGAAAATCAGCCCCAGCATTTT
TRBJ2-1 NA many TRBV10-2 14 CASSRAPDSDEQFF TGCGCCAGCAGCCGGGCCCCGGACAGCGATGAGCAGTTCTTC